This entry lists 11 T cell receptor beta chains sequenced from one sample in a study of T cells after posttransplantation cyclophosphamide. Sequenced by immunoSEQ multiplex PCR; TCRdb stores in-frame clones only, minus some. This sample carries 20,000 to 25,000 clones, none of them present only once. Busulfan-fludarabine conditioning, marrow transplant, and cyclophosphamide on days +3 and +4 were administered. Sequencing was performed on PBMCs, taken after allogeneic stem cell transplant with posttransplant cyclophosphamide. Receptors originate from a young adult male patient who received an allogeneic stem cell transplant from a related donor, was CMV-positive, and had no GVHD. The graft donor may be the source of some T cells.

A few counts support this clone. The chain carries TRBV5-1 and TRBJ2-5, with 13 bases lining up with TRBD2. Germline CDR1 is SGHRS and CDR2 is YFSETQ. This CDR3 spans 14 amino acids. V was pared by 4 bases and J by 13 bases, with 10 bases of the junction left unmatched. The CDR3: CASSLSTSGGPPYF. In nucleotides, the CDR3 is TGCGCCAGCAGCCTATCGACTAGCGGGGGGCCGCCGTACTTC.

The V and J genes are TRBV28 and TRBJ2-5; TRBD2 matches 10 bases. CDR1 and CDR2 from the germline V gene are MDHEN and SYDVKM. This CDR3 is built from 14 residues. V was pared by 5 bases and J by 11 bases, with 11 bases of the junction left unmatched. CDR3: CASSDLAGVREQYF. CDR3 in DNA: TGTGCCAGCAGTGACCTAGCGGGAGTAAGGGAGCAGTACTTC.

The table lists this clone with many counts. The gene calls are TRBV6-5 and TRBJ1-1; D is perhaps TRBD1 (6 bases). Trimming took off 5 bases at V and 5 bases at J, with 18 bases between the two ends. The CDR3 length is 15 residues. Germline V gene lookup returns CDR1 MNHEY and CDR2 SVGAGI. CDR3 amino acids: CASSHRRGGSTEAFF. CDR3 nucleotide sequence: TGTGCCAGCAGTCACCGGAGGGGGGGAAGTACTGAAGCTTTCTTT.

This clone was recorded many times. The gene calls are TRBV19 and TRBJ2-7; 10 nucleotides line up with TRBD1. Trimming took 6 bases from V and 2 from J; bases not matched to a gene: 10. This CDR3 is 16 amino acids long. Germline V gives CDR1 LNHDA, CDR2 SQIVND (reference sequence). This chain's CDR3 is CASSQEMGTGAYEQYF. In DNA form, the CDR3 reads TGTGCCAGTAGCCAAGAAATGGGGACAGGGGCCTACGAGCAGTACTTC.

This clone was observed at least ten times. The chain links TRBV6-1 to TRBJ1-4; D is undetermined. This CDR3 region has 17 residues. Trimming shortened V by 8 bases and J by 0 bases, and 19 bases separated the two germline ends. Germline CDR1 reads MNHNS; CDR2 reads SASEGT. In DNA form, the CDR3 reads TGTGCCAGCGGTGGTATGCGGGAGGTTGCAACTAATGAAAAACTGTTTTTT. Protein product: CASGGMREVATNEKLFF.

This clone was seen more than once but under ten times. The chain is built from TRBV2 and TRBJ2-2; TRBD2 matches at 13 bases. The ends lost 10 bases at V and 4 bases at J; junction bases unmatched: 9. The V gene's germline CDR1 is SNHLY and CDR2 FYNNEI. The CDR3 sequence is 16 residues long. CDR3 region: CATTSGGAKVTGELFF. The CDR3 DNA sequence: TGTGCCACAACTAGCGGGGGGGCCAAAGTCACCGGGGAGCTGTTTTTT.

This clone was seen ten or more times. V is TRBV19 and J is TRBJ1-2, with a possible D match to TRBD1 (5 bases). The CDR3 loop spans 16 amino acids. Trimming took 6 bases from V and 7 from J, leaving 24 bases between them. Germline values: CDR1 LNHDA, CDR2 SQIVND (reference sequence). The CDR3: CASSRGDGSFWGGYTF. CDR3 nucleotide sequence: TGTGCCAGTAGCCGGGGGGACGGCAGCTTCTGGGGTGGCTACACCTTC.

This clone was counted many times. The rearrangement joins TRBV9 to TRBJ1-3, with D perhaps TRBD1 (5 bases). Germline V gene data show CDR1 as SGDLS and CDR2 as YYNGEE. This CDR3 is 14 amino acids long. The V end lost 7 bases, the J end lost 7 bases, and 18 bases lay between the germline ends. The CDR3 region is CASGWGVGHNTIYF. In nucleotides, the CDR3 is TGTGCCAGCGGCTGGGGGGTGGGCCACAACACCATATATTTT.

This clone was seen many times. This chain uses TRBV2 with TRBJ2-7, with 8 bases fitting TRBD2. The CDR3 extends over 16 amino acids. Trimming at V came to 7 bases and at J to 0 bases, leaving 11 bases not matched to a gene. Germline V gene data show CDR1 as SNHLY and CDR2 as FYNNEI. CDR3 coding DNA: TGTGCCAGCAACCGACGGGAGGGGCGGACCTCCTACGAGCAGTACTTC. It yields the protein CASNRREGRTSYEQYF.

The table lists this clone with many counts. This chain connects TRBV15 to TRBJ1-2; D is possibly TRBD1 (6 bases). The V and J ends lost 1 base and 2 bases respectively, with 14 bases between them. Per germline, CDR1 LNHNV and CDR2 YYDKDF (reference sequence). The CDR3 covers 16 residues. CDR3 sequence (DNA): TGTGCCACCAGCAGAGTGGGGGGGGCTTTCAACTATGGCTACACCTTC. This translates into CATSRVGGAFNYGYTF.

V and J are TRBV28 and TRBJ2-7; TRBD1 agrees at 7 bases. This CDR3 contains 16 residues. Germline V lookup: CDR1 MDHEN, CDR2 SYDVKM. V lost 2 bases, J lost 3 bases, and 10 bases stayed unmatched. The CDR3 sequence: CASSLNLWDRGYEQYF. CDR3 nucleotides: TGTGCCAGCAGTTTAAACCTTTGGGACAGAGGCTACGAGCAGTACTTC.